The 25 T cell receptor beta chains below all came from one sample that was sequenced in a study of T cell changes during pregnancy in multiple sclerosis. The data were produced by immunoSEQ multiplex PCR, yet TCRdb's version contains in-frame clones alone and is incomplete. The sample has approximately 32,000 clones; about nine tenths are singletons. The material was CD8+ T cells from peripheral blood mononuclear cells, obtained in the first trimester of pregnancy. These receptor sequences come from a female donor with multiple sclerosis, enrolled in a pregnancy study.

This chain connects TRBV4-1 to TRBJ1-4; a possible D gene is TRBD1 (5 bases). V was trimmed by 5 bases and J by 8 bases, leaving 18 bases between them. Germline values: CDR1 MGHRA, CDR2 YSYEKL. CDR3 length: 15 amino acids. CDR3 residues: CASSVDGSQGEKLFF. CDR3 nucleotide sequence: TGCGCCAGCAGCGTAGACGGCTCCCAGGGAGAAAAACTGTTTTTT.

The V and J genes are TRBV5-6 and TRBJ2-1, with a possible D match to TRBD2 (6 bases). Germline assignment: CDR1 SGHDT and CDR2 YYEEEE. V lost 4 bases to trimming and J lost 3 bases, with 17 bases between them. The CDR3 has 16 residues. CDR3 protein: CASSQLTGDFYNEQFF. DNA for the CDR3: TGTGCCAGCAGCCAATTAACGGGAGATTTCTACAATGAGCAGTTCTTC. The whole variable domain, remainder taken from reference TRBV5-6 and TRBJ2-1, is DAGVTQSPTHLIKTRGQQVTLRCSPKSGHDTVSWYQQALGQGPQFIFQYYEEEERQRGNFPDRFSGHQFPNYSSELNVNALLLGDSALYLCASSQLTGDFYNEQFFGPGTRLTVL.

The chain uses TRBV6-1 and TRBJ1-5; no clear D. Germline values: CDR1 MNHNS, CDR2 SASEGT. Deletions cut 6 bases from V and 8 bases from J, with 17 bases between. CDR3 length: 14 residues. CDR3 in DNA: TGTGCCAGCAGAAACTACCGGGAGGCTGAGCCCCAGCATTTT. Encoded protein: CASRNYREAEPQHF.

On this clone: One junction end disagrees with the germline gene, perhaps due to a read error. V and J are TRBV7-7 and TRBJ2-7; 8 nucleotides match TRBD1. The CDR3 contains 15 residues. The germline V gene has CDR1 SSHAT and CDR2 FNYEAQ (reference sequence). The CDR3 DNA reads TGTGCTAGCAGCTTATCCAGGGGGCCAACCTACGAGCAGTACTTC. Amino acid sequence: CASSLSRGPTYEQYF.

This clone is a singleton in its sample. The genes are TRBV19 and TRBJ2-5; D is unclear. The CDR3 contains 14 residues. CDR1 is LNHDA and CDR2 is SQIVND in the germline V gene (reference sequence). Trimming removed 1 base at V and 1 base at J, with 7 bases between. The CDR3 DNA is TGTGCCAGTAGTATAGGAGGCACCCAAGAGACCCAGTACTTC. Translated, it gives CASSIGGTQETQYF. Full variable domain (missing parts from reference TRBV19 and TRBJ2-5): DGGITQSPKYLFRKEGQNVTLSCEQNLNHDAMYWYRQDPGQGLRLIYYSQIVNDFQKGDIAEGYSVSREKKESFPLTVTSAQKNPTAFYLCASSIGGTQETQYFGPGTRLLVL.

This CDR3 reads CASSPRSLSYNEQFF. CDR3 bases: TGTGCCAGCAGCCCGCGCTCTCTCTCCTACAATGAGCAGTTCTTC. This chain uses TRBV11-2 with TRBJ2-1, with D uncertain. The CDR3 length is 15 residues. V lost 5 bases and J lost 0, with 11 bases in between. Germline CDR1 reads SGHAT; CDR2 reads FQNNGV.

V gene TRBV18 combines with J gene TRBJ1-1; TRBD1 might be the D (5 bases). The CDR3 totals 16 residues. Germline assignment: CDR1 KGHSH and CDR2 LQKENI. V dropped 3 bases and J dropped 5 bases, with 19 bases sitting between them. CDR3 bases: TGTGCCAGCTCACCGTGGAGGGCGGGGCGAGGGACTGAAGCTTTCTTT. Encoded protein: CASSPWRAGRGTEAFF.

This clone appeared once. The chain links TRBV6-6 to TRBJ1-5; the D is unclear. V was cut by 2 bases and J by 4 bases, with 15 bases left in between. The CDR3 runs 16 residues. Germline CDR1 and CDR2: MNHNY and SVGAGI (reference sequence). The CDR3 is CASSYALEGDNQPQHF. The CDR3 nucleotides are TGTGCCAGCAGTTACGCATTAGAGGGAGATAATCAGCCCCAGCATTTT.

The chain has TRBV13 and TRBJ1-1, with 11 bases identical to TRBD1. This CDR3 spans 15 amino acids. In germline, CDR1 is PRHDT, CDR2 FYEKMQ (reference sequence). V shed 1 base and J 5 bases; nucleotides not matched to a gene: 3. The CDR3 loop reads CASSLVGDRGTEAFF. CDR3 bases: TGTGCCAGCAGCTTAGTGGGGGACAGGGGGACTGAAGCTTTCTTT.

This sequence joins TRBV4-1 and TRBJ2-5; D unresolved. The germline V gene has CDR1 MGHRA and CDR2 YSYEKL. Trimming removed 0 bases at V and 6 bases at J, with 5 bases between. This CDR3 spans 12 amino acids. CDR3 in DNA: TGCGCCAGCAGCCAAGATGCGAAGACCCAGTACTTC. This encodes CASSQDAKTQYF.

This chain joins TRBV7-2 and TRBJ2-1; 9 bases agree with TRBD2. This CDR3 has 16 amino acids. Trimming at V came to 5 bases and at J to 5 bases, leaving 10 bases not matched to a gene. CDR1 is SGHTA and CDR2 is FQGNSA in the germline V gene. DNA for the CDR3: TGTGCCAGCAGCAACTCACTAGCGGGCCTTAACAATGAGCAGTTCTTC. It yields the protein CASSNSLAGLNNEQFF.

The gene calls are TRBV7-2 and TRBJ2-2; D is possibly TRBD2 (5 bases). Deletions cut 3 bases from V and 4 bases from J, with 9 bases between. Per germline, CDR1 SGHTA and CDR2 FQGNSA. The CDR3 has 14 residues. CDR3 residues: CASSFGLATGELFF. The CDR3 region has the DNA TGTGCCAGCAGCTTCGGACTGGCCACCGGGGAGCTGTTTTTT.

This chain links TRBV7-9 with TRBJ2-3, with 7 nucleotides matching TRBD2. Germline-derived CDR1 and CDR2 are SEHNR and FQNEAQ (reference sequence). V shed 5 bases and J 3 bases; nucleotides not matched to a gene: 5. CDR3 length equals 14 residues. The CDR3 DNA is TGTGCCAGCAGCATAGTACTAGCGACAGATACGCAGTATTTT. Translating it yields CASSIVLATDTQYF.

The chain carries TRBV29-1 and TRBJ2-7, with D perhaps TRBD1 (6 bases). The germline V gene has CDR1 SQVTM and CDR2 ANQGSEA. There are 15 residues in the CDR3. V was pared by 1 base and J by 2 bases, with 15 bases between. CDR3 amino acids: CSVEGSETGPYEQYF. The CDR3 nucleotides read TGCAGCGTTGAAGGGTCGGAGACAGGACCCTACGAGCAGTACTTC.

J is TRBJ1-3 and V is TRBV21-1; the table calls TRBD1, which could not be checked here. TRBV21-1 is tagged as a pseudogene. This CDR3 has 16 residues. The CDR3 here is CASPPRWASSGNTIYF. The CDR3 DNA reads as TGTGCCAGCCCCCCTCGTTGGGCGAGCTCTGGAAACACCATATATTTT.

This clone was recorded once. DNA of the CDR3: TGTGCCAGCAGTTTTCGAGGGGGCAACACCGGGGAGCTGTTTTTT. Its translation is CASSFRGGNTGELFF. The V call is TRBV28, the J call TRBJ2-2; 7 nucleotides match TRBD1. J was trimmed by 2 bases and V by 3 bases; bases with no gene match: 3. CDR1 is MDHEN, CDR2 SYDVKM, per germline. The CDR3 contains 15 residues.

This clone was detected ten times or more. Other DNA sequences of this sample code for an identical CDR3. This chain links TRBV4-2 with TRBJ2-7; TRBD2 agrees at 11 bases. CDR1 is LGHNA and CDR2 is YNFKEQ in the germline V gene. V gave up 0 bases and J gave up 4 bases; unmatched junction bases: 2. The CDR3 consists of 15 residues. The chain's CDR3 is CASSQDLAGGYEQYF. The CDR3 DNA reads TGTGCCAGCAGCCAAGATCTAGCGGGAGGTTACGAGCAGTACTTC.

J is TRBJ1-2 and V is TRBV5-8; the D is unclear. The CDR3 covers 14 residues. CDR1 is SGHTS and CDR2 is YDEGEE in the germline V gene. V lost 4 bases and J 5 bases, leaving 15 bases between the germline ends. In nucleotides, the CDR3 is TGTGCCAGCAGCCCCAGGCGGGGTATTTATGGCTACACCTTC. Its protein product is CASSPRRGIYGYTF.

This clone was found once. V usage is TRBV9 and J usage is TRBJ2-2; D ambiguous. The CDR3 runs 12 residues. Trimming removed 2 bases from V and 8 bases from J, with 7 bases in between. Germline V gives CDR1 SGDLS, CDR2 YYNGEE. CDR3 nucleotides: TGTGCCAGCAGCGTCGGTTTAGGGGAGCTGTTTTTT. Its protein is CASSVGLGELFF.

This chain links TRBV27 with TRBJ2-7; TRBD1 matches 9 bases. Germline assignment: CDR1 MNHEY and CDR2 SMNVEV (reference sequence). After removal of 0 bases from V and 3 bases from J, the junction contained 6 bases not matched to a gene. The CDR3 is made up of 16 amino acids. CDR3 amino acids: CASSLSPGTGNYEQYF. The CDR3 region has the DNA TGTGCCAGCAGTTTATCCCCCGGGACAGGGAACTACGAGCAGTACTTC.

This chain links TRBV5-1 with TRBJ1-1; perhaps TRBD1 as D (5 bases). The germline CDR1 and CDR2 sequences are SGHRS and YFSETQ. CDR3 length: 13 amino acids. Deletions cut 4 bases from V and 4 bases from J, with 11 bases between. CDR3 sequence reads: CASSIGGGTEAFF. CDR3 DNA sequence: TGCGCCAGCAGCATTGGGGGGGGCACTGAAGCTTTCTTT.

The V call is TRBV4-3, the J call TRBJ2-1, with 8 bases aligning to TRBD2. Trimming cost V 4 bases and J 0 bases; bases outside gene matches: 5. The CDR3 length is 16 residues. The germline V gene has CDR1 LGHNA and CDR2 YSLEER. The CDR3, as DNA: TGCGCCAGCAGCCGAGCCCTAGCGGGCTCCTACAATGAGCAGTTCTTC. Its translation is CASSRALAGSYNEQFF.

This chain connects TRBV5-4 to TRBJ1-1; 9 bases agree with TRBD1. The V segment lost 6 bases and the J segment 3 bases; nucleotides outside the gene matches: 9. The CDR3 runs to 15 residues. In germline, CDR1 is SGHNT, CDR2 YYREEE (reference sequence). This CDR3 is CASTFGDRAYTEAFF. CDR3 nucleotides: TGTGCCAGCACCTTTGGGGACAGGGCATACACTGAAGCTTTCTTT.

The chain combines TRBV19 with TRBJ2-1; maybe TRBD2 (5 bases). Germline loops: CDR1 LNHDA, CDR2 SQIVND (reference sequence). The length of the CDR3 is 11 residues. V gave up 10 bases and J gave up 6 bases, with 10 bases separating them. The CDR3 loop reads CATRGINEQFF. DNA of the CDR3: TGTGCCACTCGAGGGATCAATGAGCAGTTCTTC.

The chain uses TRBV19 and TRBJ2-1, with 16 bases lining up with TRBD2. After removal of 7 bases from V and 10 bases from J, the junction contained 13 bases not matched to a gene. Germline assignment: CDR1 LNHDA and CDR2 SQIVND (reference sequence). CDR3 length: 17 amino acids. Here the CDR3 reads CASIPGLAGGPVGEQFF. Here the CDR3 DNA reads TGTGCCAGTATCCCGGGACTAGCGGGAGGGCCGGTCGGAGAGCAGTTCTTC. Together with reference TRBV19 and TRBJ2-1, the CDR3 gives the full variable domain: DGGITQSPKYLFRKEGQNVTLSCEQNLNHDAMYWYRQDPGQGLRLIYYSQIVNDFQKGDIAEGYSVSREKKESFPLTVTSAQKNPTAFYLCASIPGLAGGPVGEQFFGPGTRLTVL.